These 9 T cell receptor beta chains came from one sample sequenced in a study of cytomegalovirus exposure and HLA in healthy donors. Primers included in the PCR were 60 Vbeta and 13 Jbeta primers. Generated by immunoSEQ multiplex PCR, the TCRdb table keeps only in-frame clones and is missing some. This table has approximately 150,000 clones, 61% appearing once. The sequenced sample was PBMCs. The receptors stem from a male donor in good health and CMV-seronegative.

This clone was counted once. The gene calls are TRBV27 and TRBJ2-7; possible D gene TRBD1, 5 bases. Germline CDR1 is MNHEY and CDR2 is SMNVEV (reference sequence). Between the trimmed V and J ends, which lost 3 bases and 2 bases, there was a span of 8 bases. There are 13 residues in the CDR3. CDR3 sequence (DNA): TGTGCCAGCAGTTTTAGGGGTCCCTACGAGCAGTACTTC. It encodes CASSFRGPYEQYF.

This chain links TRBV19 with TRBJ1-5, with D uncertain. V dropped 3 bases and J dropped 5 bases, with 11 bases sitting between them. The germline CDR1 and CDR2 sequences are LNHDA and SQIVND (reference sequence). The CDR3 sequence is 14 residues long. Here the CDR3 DNA reads TGTGCCAGTAGTATGGGCATAACCGATCAGCCCCAGCATTTT. It encodes CASSMGITDQPQHF.

The V call is TRBV19, the J call TRBJ1-5; D gene uncertain. V was trimmed by 10 bases and J by 7 bases, leaving 20 bases between them. Germline CDR1 and CDR2: LNHDA and SQIVND (reference sequence). The CDR3 sequence is 14 residues long. The chain's CDR3 is CATSGLPIGQPQHF. The CDR3 DNA reads TGTGCCACCTCGGGTCTCCCCATCGGCCAGCCCCAGCATTTT.

This clone came up once. This chain joins TRBV6-4 and TRBJ2-7; maybe TRBD1 (5 bases). This CDR3 is built from 15 residues. V was trimmed by 0 bases and J by 7 bases, leaving 16 bases between them. Germline V gene lookup returns CDR1 MRHNA and CDR2 SNTAGT. The CDR3 DNA reads as TGTGCCAGCAGTGACTCGAAGCAGGGCTCCTGGGAGCAGTACTTC. Residues: CASSDSKQGSWEQYF.

The CDR3 sequence: CASSRTGQGAEAFF. CDR3 coding DNA: TGTGCCAGCAGCCGAACCGGACAGGGGGCTGAAGCTTTCTTT. The V gene is TRBV28, the J gene TRBJ1-1; 10 bases fit TRBD1. The CDR3 has 14 amino acids. Trimming at V came to 6 bases and at J to 6 bases, leaving 7 bases not matched to a gene. Germline CDR1 MDHEN, CDR2 SYDVKM.

This chain uses TRBV9 with TRBJ2-3; 8 nucleotides line up with TRBD2. Per germline, CDR1 SGDLS and CDR2 YYNGEE. After removal of 3 bases from V and 7 bases from J, the junction contained 7 bases not matched to a gene. This CDR3 is 14 amino acids long. The DNA of the CDR3 is TGTGCCAGCAGCGGTAGCGGGGCGCTTTATACGCAGTATTTT. Translated: CASSGSGALYTQYF.

This chain joins TRBV5-6 and TRBJ2-7, with 8 bases aligning to TRBD1. Per germline, CDR1 SGHDT and CDR2 YYEEEE. The CDR3 contains 16 residues. The V gene end was trimmed by 4 bases and the J gene end by 3 bases; junction bases not matched to a gene: 12. CDR3 DNA sequence: TGTGCCAGCAGCCCAATCCCCGACAGGGGAAACTACGAGCAGTACTTC. Amino acids: CASSPIPDRGNYEQYF.

The CDR3 DNA follows: TGTGCCAGCAGCCAAACGGTCGGCGAGGGCTACGAGCAGTACTTC. Translating gives CASSQTVGEGYEQYF. The chain links TRBV14 to TRBJ2-7; D possibly corresponds to TRBD2 (5 bases). Germline V gives CDR1 SGHDN, CDR2 FVKESK. Trimming shortened V by 2 bases and J by 3 bases, and 14 bases separated the two germline ends. CDR3 length equals 15 residues.

This clone came up a few times. The V gene is TRBV2, the J gene TRBJ1-2, with 7 bases aligning to TRBD1. The CDR3 is made up of 15 amino acids. The germline CDR1 and CDR2 sequences are SNHLY and FYNNEI. Losses at the gene ends were 1 base for V and 8 bases for J; bases not matched to a gene: 10. This CDR3 is CASSEDGRQGGGYTF. The CDR3 DNA follows: TGTGCCAGCAGTGAAGATGGGCGACAGGGTGGGGGCTACACCTTC.